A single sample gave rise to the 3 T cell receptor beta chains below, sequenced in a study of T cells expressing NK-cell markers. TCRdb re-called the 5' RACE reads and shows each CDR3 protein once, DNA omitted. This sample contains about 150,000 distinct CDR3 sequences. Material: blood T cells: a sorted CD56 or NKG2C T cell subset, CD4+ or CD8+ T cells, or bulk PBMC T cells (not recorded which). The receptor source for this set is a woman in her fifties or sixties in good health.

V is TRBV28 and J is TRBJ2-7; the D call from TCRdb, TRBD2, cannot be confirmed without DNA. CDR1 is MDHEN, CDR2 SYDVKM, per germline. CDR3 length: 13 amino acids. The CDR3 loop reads CASSRDSSYEQYF. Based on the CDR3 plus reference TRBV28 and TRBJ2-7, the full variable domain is DVKVTQSSRYLVKRTGEKVFLECVQDMDHENMFWYRQDPGLGLRLIYFSYDVKMKEKGDIPEGYSVSREKKERFSLILESASTNQTSMYLCASSRDSSYEQYFGPGTRLTVT.

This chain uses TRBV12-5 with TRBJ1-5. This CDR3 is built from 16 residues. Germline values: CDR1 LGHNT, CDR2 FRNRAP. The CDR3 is CASGFWGHGSNQPQHF.

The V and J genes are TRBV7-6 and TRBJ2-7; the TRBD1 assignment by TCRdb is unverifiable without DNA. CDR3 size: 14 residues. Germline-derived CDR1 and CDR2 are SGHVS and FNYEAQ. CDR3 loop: CASSLGAEDYEQYF.